The rows below give T cell receptor beta chains drawn from one sample of a study of identical twins. TCRdb reprocessed the 5' RACE reads via MiXCR and lists one record per CDR3 protein. This repertoire shows around 230,000 distinct CDR3 sequences, around 10% found once; its top ten account for just over 5%. The sequenced sample was memory (CD45RO+) T cells sorted from blood. The receptors shown here come from a woman younger than 35 in good health. Both conserved end residues are part of each CDR3. Fields, in order: clone size, D gene, V gene, J gene, CDR3 protein, CDR3 DNA. D genes are given only for firm matches. Size is omitted from some rows. Given values are once, few, many or a class for expanded clones.

clone size: many
D gene: -
V gene: TRBV15
J gene: TRBJ2-1
CDR3 protein: CATSRSYNEQFF
CDR3 DNA: TGTGCCACCAGCAGATCCTACAATGAGCAGTTCTTC

clone size: few
D gene: TRBD2
V gene: TRBV9
J gene: TRBJ2-3
CDR3 protein: CASSVSGGRSDTQYF
CDR3 DNA: TGTGCCAGCAGCGTCTCGGGAGGACGGTCAGATACGCAGTATTTT

clone size: -
D gene: TRBD1
V gene: TRBV5-1
J gene: TRBJ1-1
CDR3 protein: CASSHRASAGTGKRDAFF
CDR3 DNA: TGCGCCAGCAGCCACCGCGCGTCCGCCGGGACAGGCAAGAGGGACGCTTTCTTT

clone size: many
D gene: TRBD1
V gene: TRBV6-1
J gene: TRBJ2-6
CDR3 protein: CASRRGTGLPSGANVLTF
CDR3 DNA: TGTGCCAGCAGACGGGGGACAGGTCTCCCCTCTGGGGCCAACGTCCTGACTTTC

clone size: few
D gene: TRBD1
V gene: TRBV20-1
J gene: TRBJ2-1
CDR3 protein: CSAGQGGDEQFF
CDR3 DNA: TGCAGTGCCGGACAGGGGGGCGATGAGCAGTTCTTC

clone size: few
D gene: -
V gene: TRBV15
J gene: TRBJ2-7
CDR3 protein: CATSREGDGGSEQYF
CDR3 DNA: TGTGCCACCAGCAGAGAGGGCGATGGGGGAAGCGAGCAGTACTTC

clone size: once
D gene: TRBD1
V gene: TRBV14
J gene: TRBJ2-7
CDR3 protein: CASSRTGIPYEQYF
CDR3 DNA: TGTGCCAGCAGCCGGACAGGGATCCCCTACGAGCAGTACTTC

clone size: many
D gene: -
V gene: TRBV7-2
J gene: TRBJ2-6
CDR3 protein: CASSFSSGANVLTF
CDR3 DNA: TGTGCCAGCAGCTTCAGCTCCGGGGCCAACGTCCTGACTTTC

clone size: -
D gene: -
V gene: TRBV4-2
J gene: TRBJ1-3
CDR3 protein: CASSQGDGSSGNTIYF
CDR3 DNA: TGTGCCAGCAGCCAGGGGGACGGAAGCTCTGGAAACACCATATATTTT

clone size: -
D gene: -
V gene: TRBV7-9
J gene: TRBJ1-2
CDR3 protein: CASSSSLGVGYGYTF
CDR3 DNA: TGTGCCAGCAGCTCCAGCCTGGGGGTCGGCTATGGCTACACCTTC

clone size: few
D gene: TRBD1
V gene: TRBV6-1
J gene: TRBJ1-2
CDR3 protein: CASNEQGARHGYTF
CDR3 DNA: TGTGCCAGCAACGAACAGGGGGCGAGGCATGGCTACACCTTC

clone size: -
D gene: -
V gene: TRBV6-2/TRBV6-3
J gene: TRBJ2-1
CDR3 protein: CASSSPGPSGYNEQFF
CDR3 DNA: TGTGCCAGCAGTAGCCCCGGACCCTCGGGCTACAATGAGCAGTTCTTC

clone size: -
D gene: -
V gene: TRBV30
J gene: TRBJ1-6
CDR3 protein: CAWRGTGGDSPLHF
CDR3 DNA: TGTGCCTGGAGGGGGACGGGTGGTGACTCACCCCTCCACTTT

clone size: few
D gene: -
V gene: TRBV7-9
J gene: TRBJ1-1
CDR3 protein: CASSLWGDTEAFF
CDR3 DNA: TGTGCCAGCAGTCTCTGGGGCGACACTGAAGCTTTCTTT

clone size: few
D gene: -
V gene: TRBV7-8
J gene: TRBJ1-5
CDR3 protein: CASSFVGASGNQPQHF
CDR3 DNA: TGTGCCAGCAGCTTCGTGGGAGCGAGTGGCAATCAGCCCCAGCATTTT

clone size: -
D gene: -
V gene: TRBV9
J gene: TRBJ2-7
CDR3 protein: CASSVRGSSEQYF
CDR3 DNA: TGTGCCAGCAGCGTAAGGGGCTCAAGCGAGCAGTACTTC

clone size: -
D gene: TRBD1
V gene: TRBV11-2
J gene: TRBJ1-2
CDR3 protein: CASSFPTGNYGYTF
CDR3 DNA: TGTGCCAGCAGCTTCCCGACAGGGAACTATGGCTACACCTTC